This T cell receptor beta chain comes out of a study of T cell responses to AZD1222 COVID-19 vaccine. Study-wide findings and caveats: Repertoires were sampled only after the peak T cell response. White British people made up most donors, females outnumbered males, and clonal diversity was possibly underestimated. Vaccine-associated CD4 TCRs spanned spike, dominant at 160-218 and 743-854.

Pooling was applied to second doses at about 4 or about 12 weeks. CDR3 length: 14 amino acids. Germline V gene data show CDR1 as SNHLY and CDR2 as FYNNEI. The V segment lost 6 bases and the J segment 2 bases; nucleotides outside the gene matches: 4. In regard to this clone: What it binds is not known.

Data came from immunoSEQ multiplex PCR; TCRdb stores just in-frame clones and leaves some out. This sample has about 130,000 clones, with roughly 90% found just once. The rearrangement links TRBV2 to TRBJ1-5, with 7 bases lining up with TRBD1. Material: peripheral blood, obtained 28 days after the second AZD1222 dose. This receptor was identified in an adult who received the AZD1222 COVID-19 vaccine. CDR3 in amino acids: CASRPGTGNQPQHF. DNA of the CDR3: TGTGCCAGCAGACCAGGGACAGGCAATCAGCCCCAGCATTTT.